The next 32 T cell receptor beta chains were all read from a single sample in a study of Tregs in tolerant kidney transplant recipients. The table came from immunoSEQ multiplex PCR; TCRdb's copy has only in-frame clones and leaves some out. The sample includes 15,000 to 20,000 clones, around 66% of them seen just once. Antigens for these TCRs are unknown. The sequenced material came from Tregs from blood cultured with allogeneic cells. These receptors all stem from a human donor in good health.

This clone was observed a few times. The rearrangement uses TRBV18 and TRBJ2-7; weak D call: TRBD1 (5 bases). V dropped 4 bases and J dropped 5 bases, with 6 bases sitting between them. CDR3 length: 11 amino acids. From germline, CDR1 is KGHSH and CDR2 LQKENI. The CDR3 region has the DNA TGTGCCAGCTCACAGGGGAACGAGCAGTACTTC. Translated, it gives CASSQGNEQYF.

This clone was found a few times. The chain's CDR3 is CASSAGQGTQETQYF. As DNA, the CDR3 is TGTGCCAGCAGCGCGGGACAGGGGACCCAAGAGACCCAGTACTTC. The chain joins TRBV11-3 to TRBJ2-5; 10 positions match TRBD1. In germline, CDR1 is SGHNT, CDR2 YENEEA. J gave up 1 base and V 5 bases, and 4 bases lay outside the gene matches. This CDR3 comprises 15 residues. The variable domain in full, completed from reference TRBV11-3 and TRBJ2-5, reads EAGVVQSPRYKIIEKKQPVAFWCNPISGHNTLYWYLQNLGQGPELLIRYENEEAVDDSQLPKDRFSAERLKGVDSTLKIQPAELGDSAVYLCASSAGQGTQETQYFGPGTRLLVL.

This clone showed up just once. The CDR3 loop reads CASSQTGASNQPQHF. For the CDR3, the DNA is TGTGCCAGCAGTCAGACAGGGGCTAGCAATCAGCCCCAGCATTTT. The chain links TRBV27 to TRBJ1-5; 8 positions match TRBD1. From germline, CDR1 is MNHEY and CDR2 SMNVEV (reference sequence). The CDR3 contains 15 residues. V dropped 5 bases and J dropped 0; count of bases not matched to a gene: 3.

The rearrangement links TRBV5-4 to TRBJ2-6; D is uncertain. V gave up 0 bases and J gave up 0 bases, with 7 bases separating them. There are 16 residues in the CDR3. The germline CDR1 and CDR2 sequences are SGHNT and YYREEE (reference sequence). The CDR3: CASSLVGFSGANVLTF. For the CDR3, the DNA is TGTGCCAGCAGCTTGGTCGGGTTCTCTGGGGCCAACGTCCTGACTTTC.

This clone is deemed medium-sized. The rearrangement links TRBV15 to TRBJ1-4; no clear D gene. Germline CDR1 and CDR2: LNHNV and YYDKDF (reference sequence). V lost 0 bases to trimming and J lost 8 bases, with 16 bases between them. The CDR3 has 16 amino acids. CDR3 amino acids: CATSRDRGGGSEKLFF. The CDR3 DNA reads TGTGCCACCAGCAGAGATCGCGGAGGAGGGTCCGAAAAACTGTTTTTT.

This clone has ten or more counts. The rearrangement joins TRBV2 to TRBJ1-5; D not certain. V lost 3 bases and J lost 4, with 7 bases in between. The CDR3 loop spans 13 amino acids. Germline CDR1 reads SNHLY; CDR2 reads FYNNEI. CDR3 residues: CASSDERNQPQHF. CDR3 DNA: TGTGCCAGCAGTGATGAGAGGAATCAGCCCCAGCATTTT.

This clone was seen only a few times. V gene TRBV5-4 combines with J gene TRBJ2-5; 9 nucleotides line up with TRBD1. This CDR3 has 15 residues. The germline V gene encodes CDR1 SGHNT and CDR2 YYREEE (reference sequence). With V trimmed by 3 bases and J by 3 bases, 6 bases remained unmatched. CDR3 bases: TGTGCCAGCAGCTCATTGGGACAGGGTAAAGAGACCCAGTACTTC. Its protein is CASSSLGQGKETQYF.

The chain is built from TRBV5-8 and TRBJ2-7; unclear D gene. Trimming cost V 2 bases and J 4 bases, with 10 bases left between them. CDR1 SGHTS and CDR2 YDEGEE come from the germline V gene. The CDR3 spans 13 residues. In DNA form, the CDR3 reads TGTGCCAGCAGCTTCAGTAGGTCTTACGAGCAGTACTTC. It is translated as CASSFSRSYEQYF.

The chain joins TRBV30 to TRBJ1-6; no firm D call. CDR3 length: 15 amino acids. The germline V gene has CDR1 GTSNPN and CDR2 SVGIG (reference sequence). V gave up 4 bases and J gave up 7 bases, with 17 bases separating them. The CDR3 DNA sequence: TGTGCCTGGACGGGAAAGGGAGCGGGCAATTCACCCCTCCACTTT. Protein sequence: CAWTGKGAGNSPLHF.

Only a few counts were recorded for this clone. The chain employs TRBV6-1 and TRBJ1-6; tentative D call: TRBD1 (6 bases). The CDR3 has 15 amino acids. The V end lost 5 bases, the J end lost 6 bases, and 14 bases lay between the germline ends. Germline CDR1 is MNHNS and CDR2 is SASEGT. The CDR3 protein is CASSQWGAVNSPLHF. The DNA of the CDR3 is TGTGCCAGCAGTCAATGGGGGGCCGTTAATTCACCCCTCCACTTT.

J is TRBJ1-6 and V is TRBV6-1; D is uncertain. With 2 bases removed from V and 9 bases from J, the gap between germline ends came to 11 bases. Germline CDR1 reads MNHNS; CDR2 reads SASEGT. The length of the CDR3 is 14 residues. Here the CDR3 DNA reads TGTGCCAGCAGTGAACAAGGGTTCCTTTCACCCCTCCACTTT. Amino acid sequence: CASSEQGFLSPLHF.

V usage is TRBV7-3 and J usage is TRBJ2-5; the match to TRBD1 covers 9 bases. Germline values: CDR1 SGHTA, CDR2 FQGTGA. The trim removed 5 bases at V and 4 bases at J, leaving 8 bases unmatched. This CDR3 contains 15 residues. The chain's CDR3 is CASSQYGTGLETQYF. The CDR3 DNA reads TGTGCCAGCAGCCAGTACGGGACAGGGCTAGAGACCCAGTACTTC.

This clone was detected only a few times. This chain links TRBV9 with TRBJ1-6; D is ambiguous. CDR3 length equals 13 residues. Germline CDR1 and CDR2: SGDLS and YYNGEE. Deletions cut 2 bases from V and 7 bases from J, with 7 bases between. In nucleotides, the CDR3 is TGTGCCAGCAGCGTTCGAGGGAATTCACCCCTCCACTTT. As protein: CASSVRGNSPLHF.

The rearrangement uses TRBV19 and TRBJ1-5, with 9 bases aligning to TRBD1. The J segment lost 7 bases and the V segment lost 5 bases, leaving 18 bases of the junction unmatched. From germline, CDR1 is LNHDA and CDR2 SQIVND (reference sequence). The length of the CDR3 is 18 residues. Here the CDR3 reads CASSYIQLWTGVGQPQHF. CDR3 DNA: TGTGCCAGTAGTTACATCCAGTTGTGGACAGGGGTCGGACAGCCCCAGCATTTT.

The chain links TRBV4-3 to TRBJ1-2, with D maybe TRBD1 (6 bases). The CDR3 is 15 amino acids. V lost 4 bases, J lost 4 bases, and 16 bases lay in between. The germline V gene encodes CDR1 LGHNA and CDR2 YSLEER. The CDR3 nucleotides read TGCGCCAGCAGCCCGGGAGGGGGGCAAAGCTATGGCTACACCTTC. Translated, it gives CASSPGGGQSYGYTF.

This clone was seen only once. The rearrangement links TRBV18 to TRBJ2-5, with D possibly matching TRBD1 (6 bases). This CDR3 is 12 amino acids long. CDR1 and CDR2 (germline): KGHSH, LQKENI. Trimming pared 6 bases from V and 5 bases from J, leaving 10 bases between. The chain's CDR3 is CASSEGGETQYF. DNA for the CDR3: TGTGCCAGCTCCGAAGGGGGTGAGACCCAGTACTTC.

This sequence joins TRBV6-5 and TRBJ2-1, with 8 bases matching TRBD2. V was pared by 5 bases and J by 12 bases, with 6 bases of the junction left unmatched. Germline CDR1 is MNHEY and CDR2 is SVGAGI. This CDR3 comprises 12 residues. The CDR3 here is CASSRSGAGQFF. CDR3 DNA sequence: TGTGCCAGCAGTCGTAGCGGGGCGGGGCAGTTCTTC.

This clone was seen a few times. V and J are TRBV18 and TRBJ1-3; D unresolved. The germline V and J ends were trimmed by 5 bases and 7 bases, with 6 bases remaining between them. This CDR3 has 11 amino acids. Looked up from germline, CDR1 is KGHSH and CDR2 is LQKENI. For the CDR3, the DNA is TGTGCCAGCTCATCCTCCAACACCATATATTTT. As protein: CASSSSNTIYF.

V gene TRBV6-4 combines with J gene TRBJ2-1; TRBD2 matches at 8 bases. V gave up 6 bases and J gave up 8 bases; unmatched junction bases: 15. The CDR3 is made up of 16 amino acids. Germline CDR1 reads MRHNA; CDR2 reads SNTAGT. CDR3 DNA: TGTGCCAGCAGCCGCAAAGCGGGGGTCCTACAATATGAGCAGTTCTTC. Its protein is CASSRKAGVLQYEQFF.

J is TRBJ2-7 and V is TRBV6-5; D gene uncertain. The CDR3 consists of 13 residues. V gave up 5 bases and J gave up 2 bases, with 10 bases separating them. Germline CDR1 reads MNHEY; CDR2 reads SVGAGI. This chain's CDR3 is CASSPRVPYEQYF. Written as DNA, the CDR3 is TGTGCCAGCAGTCCCCGGGTTCCCTACGAGCAGTACTTC.

This chain joins TRBV6-5 and TRBJ1-1, with D possibly being TRBD1 (5 bases). V was clipped by 7 bases and J by 4 bases, with 7 bases between them. Germline V CDR1 and CDR2: MNHEY, SVGAGI. This CDR3 spans 11 amino acids. CDR3 sequence (DNA): TGTGCCAGCATGAGGGGCACTGAAGCTTTCTTT. This gives the protein CASMRGTEAFF.

This clone is deemed medium-sized. The chain carries TRBV7-3 and TRBJ2-2, with TRBD2 matching 8 bases. CDR1 is SGHTA and CDR2 is FQGTGA in the germline V gene. Trimming removed 4 bases from V and 0 bases from J; junction bases left unmatched: 1. The length of the CDR3 is 15 residues. CDR3: CASSSGGANTGELFF. CDR3 DNA: TGTGCCAGCAGCTCCGGGGGGGCGAACACCGGGGAGCTGTTTTTT.

The V and J genes are TRBV30 and TRBJ1-1, with no clear D. Germline assignment: CDR1 GTSNPN and CDR2 SVGIG (reference sequence). Trimming shortened V by 6 bases and J by 3 bases, and 14 bases separated the two germline ends. CDR3 size: 13 residues. The CDR3 loop reads CACQSDGDTEAFF. In DNA form, the CDR3 reads TGTGCCTGCCAGTCCGACGGTGACACTGAAGCTTTCTTT.

The rearrangement links TRBV4-1 to TRBJ2-2; D may correspond to TRBD1 or TRBD2 (5 bases each). CDR3 size: 15 residues. V lost 2 bases, J lost 4 bases, and 11 bases lay in between. The germline V gene encodes CDR1 MGHRA and CDR2 YSYEKL. The CDR3 nucleotides read TGCGCCAGCAGCCAATTTAGAGGGGCCACCGGGGAGCTGTTTTTT. Translation gives CASSQFRGATGELFF.

This chain connects TRBV7-9 to TRBJ2-2; D is possibly TRBD2 (5 bases). Germline CDR1 reads SEHNR; CDR2 reads FQNEAQ (reference sequence). Trimming removed 3 bases from V and 7 bases from J, with 15 bases in between. The CDR3 consists of 15 residues. The CDR3, as DNA: TGTGCCAGCAGCTTGGGAGCGCGATATGGCGGGGAGCTGTTTTTT. This codes for CASSLGARYGGELFF.

Details on this clone: The junction differs from germline at one of its ends, possibly a read error. V is TRBV7-2 and J is TRBJ1-2; no firm D call. The CDR3 contains 13 residues. Per the germline V gene, CDR1 is SGHTA and CDR2 is FQGNSA. The CDR3 loop is CASRVGPWGGCTF. The CDR3 coding sequence is TGTGCCAGCAGAGTTGGGCCTTGGGGTGGCTGCACCTTC.

Comment on this clone: The conserved closing phenylalanine or tryptophan is absent in this CDR3, likely reflecting a read error. The DNA is omitted, as the CDR3 cannot be located on it reliably, and the CDR3 follows TCRdb's listing. The J gene is TRBJ2-7, the V gene TRBV25-1; the table's TRBD1 call for D was not verified on the DNA. The CDR3 is 10 residues long, ends included. CDR1 MGHDK and CDR2 SYGVNS come from the germline V gene. The CDR3 loop reads CASSLQGIRD.

Only one count was recorded for this clone. The chain links TRBV6-5 to TRBJ2-5; no clear D. The CDR3 totals 12 residues. Between the trimmed V and J ends, which lost 5 bases and 7 bases, there was a span of 11 bases. Germline V gene data show CDR1 as MNHEY and CDR2 as SVGAGI. CDR3 sequence reads: CASSRVTGTQYF. The CDR3 bases are TGTGCCAGCAGTCGGGTGACGGGGACCCAGTACTTC.

For the CDR3, the DNA is TGTGCCATCAGTGAGGGGACAGGGAAGGAAAAACTGTTTTTT. This sequence encodes CAISEGTGKEKLFF. This rearrangement joins TRBV10-3 to TRBJ1-4, with TRBD1 matching over 9 bases. This CDR3 is 14 amino acids long. Germline values: CDR1 ENHRY, CDR2 SYGVKD. Trimming removed 2 bases from V and 8 bases from J; junction bases left unmatched: 3.

The chain has TRBV5-1 and TRBJ1-1; D not certain. The ends were cut back, 3 bases at V and 2 bases at J, with 8 bases in the middle. Germline values: CDR1 SGHRS, CDR2 YFSETQ. CDR3 length: 13 residues. The DNA for the CDR3 is TGCGCCAGCAGCTCTCAGCTAAACACTGAAGCTTTCTTT. Encoded protein: CASSSQLNTEAFF. The variable domain in full, with the rest retrieved from reference TRBV5-1 and TRBJ1-1, is KAGVTQTPRYLIKTRGQQVTLSCSPISGHRSVSWYQQTPGQGLQFLFEYFSETQRNKGNFPGRFSGRQFSNSRSEMNVSTLELGDSALYLCASSSQLNTEAFFGQGTRLTVV.

The genes are TRBV9 and TRBJ2-4; TRBD2 matches at 10 bases. Germline CDR1 is SGDLS and CDR2 is YYNGEE. J gave up 4 bases and V 5 bases, and 9 bases lay outside the gene matches. The CDR3 length is 16 residues. The CDR3 spells CASRAGGPNAKNIQYF. As DNA, the CDR3 is TGTGCCAGCAGAGCGGGGGGGCCAAATGCGAAAAACATTCAGTACTTC.

This chain links TRBV20-1 with TRBJ1-1; no definite D call. Trimming shortened V by 2 bases and J by 2 bases, and 3 bases separated the two germline ends. Germline loops: CDR1 DFQATT, CDR2 SNEGSKA (reference sequence). The CDR3 consists of 11 residues. In DNA, the CDR3 is TGCAGTGCTAGAAGTAACACTGAAGCTTTCTTT. Its translation is CSARSNTEAFF.